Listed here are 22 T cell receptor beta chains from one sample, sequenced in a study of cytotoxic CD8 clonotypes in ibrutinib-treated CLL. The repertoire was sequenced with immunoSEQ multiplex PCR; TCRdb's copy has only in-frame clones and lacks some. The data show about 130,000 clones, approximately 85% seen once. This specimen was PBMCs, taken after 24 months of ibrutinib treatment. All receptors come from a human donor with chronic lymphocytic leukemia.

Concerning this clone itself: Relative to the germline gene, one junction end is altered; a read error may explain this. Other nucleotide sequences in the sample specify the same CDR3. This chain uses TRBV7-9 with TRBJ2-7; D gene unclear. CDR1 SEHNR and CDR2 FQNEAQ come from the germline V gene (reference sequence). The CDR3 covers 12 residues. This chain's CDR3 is CASSLASSEQYF. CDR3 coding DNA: TGTGCCAGCAGCTTAGCCTCCTCCGAGCAGTACTTC.

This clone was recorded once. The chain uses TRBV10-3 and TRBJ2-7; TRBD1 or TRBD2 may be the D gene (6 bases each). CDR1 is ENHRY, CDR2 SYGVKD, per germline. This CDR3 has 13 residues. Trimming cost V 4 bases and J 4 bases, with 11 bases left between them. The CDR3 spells CAISVSGAYEQYF. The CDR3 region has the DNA TGTGCCATCAGTGTCTCGGGGGCATACGAGCAGTACTTC.

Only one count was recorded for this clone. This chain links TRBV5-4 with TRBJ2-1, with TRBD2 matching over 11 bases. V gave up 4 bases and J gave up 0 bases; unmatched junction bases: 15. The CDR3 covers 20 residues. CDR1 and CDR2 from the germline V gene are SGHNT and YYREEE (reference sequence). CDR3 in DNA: TGTGCCAGCAGCCCCCAGGGGAGTAGCGGGGGGGTCGGCTCCTACAATGAGCAGTTCTTC. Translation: CASSPQGSSGGVGSYNEQFF.

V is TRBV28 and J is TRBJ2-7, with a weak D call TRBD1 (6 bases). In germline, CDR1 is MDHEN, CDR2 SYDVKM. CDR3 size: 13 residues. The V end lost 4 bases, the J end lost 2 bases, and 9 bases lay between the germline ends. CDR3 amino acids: CASSSGQPYEQYF. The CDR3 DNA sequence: TGTGCCAGCAGTTCAGGACAGCCCTACGAGCAGTACTTC. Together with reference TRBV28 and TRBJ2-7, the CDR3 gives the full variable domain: DVKVTQSSRYLVKRTGEKVFLECVQDMDHENMFWYRQDPGLGLRLIYFSYDVKMKEKGDIPEGYSVSREKKERFSLILESASTNQTSMYLCASSSGQPYEQYFGPGTRLTVT.

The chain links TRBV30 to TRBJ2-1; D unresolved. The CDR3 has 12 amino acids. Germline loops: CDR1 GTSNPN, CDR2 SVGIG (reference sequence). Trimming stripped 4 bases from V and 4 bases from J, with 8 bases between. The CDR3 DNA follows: TGTGCCTGGACGGCGAGTTACAATGAGCAGTTCTTC. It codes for CAWTASYNEQFF. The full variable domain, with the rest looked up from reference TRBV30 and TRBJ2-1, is SQTIHQWPATLVQPVGSPLSLECTVEGTSNPNLYWYRQAAGRGLQLLFYSVGIGQISSEVPQNLSASRPQDRQFILSSKKLLLSDSGFYLCAWTASYNEQFFGPGTRLTVL.

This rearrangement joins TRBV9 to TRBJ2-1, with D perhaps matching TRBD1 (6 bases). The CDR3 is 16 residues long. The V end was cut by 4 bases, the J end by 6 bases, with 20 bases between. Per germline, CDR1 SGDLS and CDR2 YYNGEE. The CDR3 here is CASSPPYSQGLNEQFF. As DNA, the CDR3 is TGTGCCAGCAGCCCCCCATATAGTCAGGGGCTCAATGAGCAGTTCTTC.

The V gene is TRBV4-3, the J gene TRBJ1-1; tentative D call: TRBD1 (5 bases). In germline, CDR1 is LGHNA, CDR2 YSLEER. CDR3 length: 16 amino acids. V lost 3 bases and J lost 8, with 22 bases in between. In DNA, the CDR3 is TGCGCCAGCAGCCATGGGGGGGTGCGGCGAGGGGCAGAAGCTTTCTTT. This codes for CASSHGGVRRGAEAFF.

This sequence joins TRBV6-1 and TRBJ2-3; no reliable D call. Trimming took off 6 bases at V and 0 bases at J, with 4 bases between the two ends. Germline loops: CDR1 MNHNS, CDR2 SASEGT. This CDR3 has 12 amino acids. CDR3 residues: CASRGSTDTQYF. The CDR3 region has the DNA TGTGCCAGCAGGGGAAGCACAGATACGCAGTATTTT.

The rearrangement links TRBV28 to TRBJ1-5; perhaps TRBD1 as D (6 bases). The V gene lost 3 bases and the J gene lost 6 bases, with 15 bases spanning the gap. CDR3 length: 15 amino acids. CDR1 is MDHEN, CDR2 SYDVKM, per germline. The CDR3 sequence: CASSLRSGGGQPQHF. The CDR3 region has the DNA TGTGCCAGCAGTTTGCGCTCGGGAGGGGGTCAGCCCCAGCATTTT. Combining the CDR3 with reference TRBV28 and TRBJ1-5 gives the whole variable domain DVKVTQSSRYLVKRTGEKVFLECVQDMDHENMFWYRQDPGLGLRLIYFSYDVKMKEKGDIPEGYSVSREKKERFSLILESASTNQTSMYLCASSLRSGGGQPQHFGDGTRLSIL.

CDR3 sequence (DNA): TGTGCCAGCGCCGTTGAATCGGGACAGGGGGAAAAACTGTTTTTT. This translates into CASAVESGQGEKLFF. The V gene is TRBV25-1, the J gene TRBJ1-4, with 10 bases identical to TRBD1. Germline trimming cut 8 bases from V and 8 bases from J; bases unmatched to any gene: 11. Germline CDR1 is MGHDK and CDR2 is SYGVNS. The CDR3 contains 15 residues. Supplemented by reference TRBV25-1 and TRBJ1-4, the full variable domain reads EADIYQTPRYLVIGTGKKITLECSQTMGHDKMYWYQQDPGMELHLIHYSYGVNSTEKGDLSSESTVSRIRTEHFPLTLESARPSHTSQYLCASAVESGQGEKLFFGSGTQLSVL.

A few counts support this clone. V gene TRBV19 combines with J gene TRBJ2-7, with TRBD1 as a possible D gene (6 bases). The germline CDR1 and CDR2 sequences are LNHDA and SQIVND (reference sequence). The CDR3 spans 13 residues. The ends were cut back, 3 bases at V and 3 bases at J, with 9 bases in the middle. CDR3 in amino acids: CASSIVQGYEQYF. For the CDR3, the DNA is TGTGCCAGTAGTATTGTACAGGGCTACGAGCAGTACTTC.

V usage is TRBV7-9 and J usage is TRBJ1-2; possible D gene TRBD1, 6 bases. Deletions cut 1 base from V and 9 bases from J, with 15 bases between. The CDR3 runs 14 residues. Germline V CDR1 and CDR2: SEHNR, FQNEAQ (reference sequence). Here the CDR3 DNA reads TGTGCCAGCAGCTTAGGCGGAGGGGGAGAGAGCTACACCTTC. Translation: CASSLGGGGESYTF.

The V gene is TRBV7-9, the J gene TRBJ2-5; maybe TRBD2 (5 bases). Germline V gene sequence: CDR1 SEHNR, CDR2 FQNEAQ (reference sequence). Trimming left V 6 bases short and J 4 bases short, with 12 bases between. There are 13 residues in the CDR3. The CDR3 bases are TGTGCCAGCAGTCACGGGGTGGTAGAGACCCAGTACTTC. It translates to CASSHGVVETQYF.

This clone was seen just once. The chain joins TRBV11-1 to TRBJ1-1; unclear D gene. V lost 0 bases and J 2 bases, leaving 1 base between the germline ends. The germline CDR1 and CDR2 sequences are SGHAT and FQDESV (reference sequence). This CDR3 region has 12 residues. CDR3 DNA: TGTGCCAGCAGCTTAGCAAACACTGAAGCTTTCTTT. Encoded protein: CASSLANTEAFF.

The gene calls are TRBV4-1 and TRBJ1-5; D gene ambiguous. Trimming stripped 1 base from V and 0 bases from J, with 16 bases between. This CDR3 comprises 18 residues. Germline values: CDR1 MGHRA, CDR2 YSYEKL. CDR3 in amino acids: CASSQGNSESYSNQPQHF. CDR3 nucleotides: TGCGCCAGCAGCCAAGGAAACAGCGAAAGCTATAGCAATCAGCCCCAGCATTTT.

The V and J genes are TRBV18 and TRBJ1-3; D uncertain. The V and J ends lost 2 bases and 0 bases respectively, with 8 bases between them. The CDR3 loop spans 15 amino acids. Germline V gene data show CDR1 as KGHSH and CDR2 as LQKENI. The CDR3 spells CASSPTGDSGNTIYF. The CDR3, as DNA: TGTGCCAGCTCACCAACGGGCGACTCTGGAAACACCATATATTTT.

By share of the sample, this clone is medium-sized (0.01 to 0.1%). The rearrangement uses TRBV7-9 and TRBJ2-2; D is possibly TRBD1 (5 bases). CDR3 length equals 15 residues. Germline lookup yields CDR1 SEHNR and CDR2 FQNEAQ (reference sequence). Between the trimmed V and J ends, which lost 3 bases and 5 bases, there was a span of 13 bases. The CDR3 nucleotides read TGTGCCAGCAGCTTGGGTGGGGCGAGTACCGGGGAGCTGTTTTTT. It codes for CASSLGGASTGELFF.

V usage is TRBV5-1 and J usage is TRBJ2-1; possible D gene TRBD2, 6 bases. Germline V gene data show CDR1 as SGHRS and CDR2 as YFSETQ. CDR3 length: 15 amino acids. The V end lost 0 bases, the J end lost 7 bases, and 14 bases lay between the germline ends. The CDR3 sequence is CASSLEGLLGNEQFF. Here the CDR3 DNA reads TGCGCCAGCAGCTTGGAGGGACTCCTTGGGAATGAGCAGTTCTTC. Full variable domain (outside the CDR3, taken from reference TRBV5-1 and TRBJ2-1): KAGVTQTPRYLIKTRGQQVTLSCSPISGHRSVSWYQQTPGQGLQFLFEYFSETQRNKGNFPGRFSGRQFSNSRSEMNVSTLELGDSALYLCASSLEGLLGNEQFFGPGTRLTVL.

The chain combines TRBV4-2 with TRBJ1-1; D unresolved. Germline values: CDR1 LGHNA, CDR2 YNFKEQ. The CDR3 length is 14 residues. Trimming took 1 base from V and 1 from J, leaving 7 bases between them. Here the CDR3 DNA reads TGTGCCAGCAGCCAAGGGTGGGGGAACACTGAAGCTTTCTTT. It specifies CASSQGWGNTEAFF.

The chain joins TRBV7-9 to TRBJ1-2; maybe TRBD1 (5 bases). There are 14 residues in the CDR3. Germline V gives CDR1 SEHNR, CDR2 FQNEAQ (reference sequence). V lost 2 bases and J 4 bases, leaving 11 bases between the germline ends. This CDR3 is CASSLYGGSYGYTF. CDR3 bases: TGTGCCAGCAGCTTATATGGGGGAAGCTATGGCTACACCTTC.

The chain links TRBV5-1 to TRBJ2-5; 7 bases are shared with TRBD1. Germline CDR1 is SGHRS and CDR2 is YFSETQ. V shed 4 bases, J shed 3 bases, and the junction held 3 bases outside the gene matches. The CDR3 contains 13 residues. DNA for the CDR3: TGCGCCAGCAGCACGCAGGGGGAAGAGACCCAGTACTTC. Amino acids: CASSTQGEETQYF.

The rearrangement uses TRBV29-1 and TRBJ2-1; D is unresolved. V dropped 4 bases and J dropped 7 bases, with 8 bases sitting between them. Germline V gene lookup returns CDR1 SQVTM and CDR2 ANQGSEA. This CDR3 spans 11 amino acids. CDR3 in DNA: TGCAGCGTTGCCCAAACGAATGAGCAGTTCTTC. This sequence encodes CSVAQTNEQFF.